This T cell receptor (beta chain) was sequenced during a study of cytomegalovirus exposure and HLA in healthy donors. Points from the study as a whole: Earlier findings revealed that most TCR beta V segments proved productive either about 87% or about 30% of the time. Later analysis demonstrated an association between a missense DCLRE1C variant and TCR beta V- and J-gene trimming. When a later analysis compared HLA-associated TCR beta chains with equally common others, the HLA-associated chains turned out to be more clonally expanded and to have lower generation probabilities.

As regards this clone: Its target is not known.

CDR1 and CDR2 from the germline V gene are SGDLS and YYNGEE. This CDR3 is built from 22 residues. Trimming left V 0 bases short and J 2 bases short, with 29 bases between. The primer mix had 60 Vbeta and 13 Jbeta primers. Method: immunoSEQ multiplex PCR; TCRdb's copy keeps in-frame clones and lacks some. The table lists 80,000 or so clones, approximately 60% of them singletons. This chain connects TRBV9 to TRBJ2-2, with D possibly matching TRBD2 (9 bases). The sequence came from a male donor in good health and CMV-seropositive. Sequencing was done on a sample of PBMCs. CDR3 DNA: TGTGCCAGCAGCGTAGCACAGGGGGGGGGCGCTCAGCGGGAGGAAAACACCGGGGAGCTGTTTTTT. As protein: CASSVAQGGGAQREENTGELFF.